A selection of T cell receptor beta chains follows, all from one sample in a study of beta chain features in type 1 diabetes. Method: immunoSEQ multiplex PCR; TCRdb's copy keeps in-frame clones and lacks some. Altogether around 160,000 clones are present, almost 65% being singletons, with the ten largest covering 0.08% to 0.095%. The material sequenced was naive CD4+ T cells from blood. The receptors here all came from a man aged 25 to 45 with type 1 diabetes. Each CDR3 is given with its conserved first and last residue. D genes are given only for firm matches. Size is omitted from some rows. Given values are once, few, many or a class for expanded clones.

CDR3 length	V gene	D gene	clone size	J gene	CDR3 protein	CDR3 DNA
16	TRBV4-3	.	.	TRBJ1-4	CASSQDVAGLGEKLFF	TGCGCCAGCAGCCAAGATGTGGCGGGGTTGGGTGAAAAACTGTTTTTT
14	TRBV10-3	.	.	TRBJ2-7	CAISEYGPPYEQYF	TGTGCCATCAGTGAGTACGGCCCGCCCTACGAGCAGTACTTC
13	TRBV5-1	.	.	TRBJ2-3	CASSPRMADTQYF	TGCGCCAGCAGCCCTAGGATGGCGGATACGCAGTATTTT
11	TRBV10-3	.	.	TRBJ2-3	CAISLADTQYF	TGTGCCATCAGTTTGGCCGATACGCAGTATTTT
13	TRBV30	TRBD1	.	TRBJ1-5	CAWSGQGGQPQHF	TGTGCCTGGAGTGGACAGGGAGGTCAGCCCCAGCATTTT
13	TRBV29-1	.	.	TRBJ2-5	CSVVRHYQETQYF	TGCAGCGTTGTACGGCACTACCAAGAGACCCAGTACTTC
15	TRBV7-8	.	.	TRBJ2-5	CASSPVWGSVETQYF	TGTGCCAGCAGCCCCGTTTGGGGGTCGGTGGAGACCCAGTACTTC
15	TRBV7-9	TRBD1	few	TRBJ2-4	CASSFADRGRNIQYF	TGTGCCAGCAGCTTCGCCGACAGGGGGAGAAACATTCAGTACTTC
13	TRBV29-1	.	.	TRBJ1-1	CSVEDGPRTEAFF	TGCAGCGTTGAAGATGGACCGAGGACTGAAGCTTTCTTT
14	TRBV7-8	TRBD1	.	TRBJ2-2	CASSRTGRTGELFF	TGTGCCAGCAGCCGGACAGGGAGAACCGGGGAGCTGTTTTTT
12	TRBV9	.	few	TRBJ2-3	CASSASTDTQYF	TGTGCCAGCAGCGCCTCTACAGATACGCAGTATTTT
16	TRBV7-2	TRBD1	.	TRBJ2-4	CASNTPQGVGKNIQYF	TGTGCCAGCAACACGCCACAGGGGGTCGGCAAAAACATTCAGTACTTC
13	TRBV29-1	TRBD1	.	TRBJ1-4	CSVHQGAGEKLFF	TGCAGCGTGCATCAGGGGGCAGGTGAAAAACTGTTTTTT
15	TRBV5-1	TRBD2	.	TRBJ2-1	CASSFLAGAYNEQFF	TGCGCCAGCAGCTTCCTAGCGGGGGCTTACAATGAGCAGTTCTTC
13	TRBV6-5	TRBD1	.	TRBJ2-1	CASNPGTGNEQFF	TGTGCCAGCAACCCGGGGACAGGCAATGAGCAGTTCTTC
15	TRBV27	.	.	TRBJ2-5	CASSLMGMGQETQYF	TGTGCCAGCAGTTTGATGGGGATGGGCCAAGAGACCCAGTACTTC
14	TRBV30	.	.	TRBJ1-4	CASSQAQNNEKLFF	TGTGCCTCCTCTCAGGCTCAGAATAATGAAAAACTGTTTTTT
13	TRBV30	.	few	TRBJ2-7	CAWSVGGSYEQYF	TGTGCCTGGAGTGTCGGAGGGTCCTACGAGCAGTACTTC
17	TRBV7-2	.	.	TRBJ2-4	CASSHLPDSTAKNIQYF	TGTGCCAGCAGCCACCTCCCGGACAGCACAGCCAAAAACATTCAGTACTTC
15	TRBV9	TRBD2	.	TRBJ2-3	CASSVTSGVTDTQYF	TGTGCCAGCAGCGTAACTAGCGGAGTCACAGATACGCAGTATTTT
18	TRBV9	.	.	TRBJ1-6	CASSEGGGPSSYNSPLHF	TGTGCCAGCAGCGAGGGAGGAGGCCCGAGCTCCTATAATTCACCCCTCCACTTT
17	TRBV7-9	.	few	TRBJ2-3	CASSLTLASHSTDTQYF	TGTGCCAGCAGCTTAACATTGGCAAGTCACAGCACAGATACGCAGTATTTT
11	TRBV29-1	.	few	TRBJ2-3	CSVGRGDTQYF	TGCAGCGTTGGCAGGGGAGATACGCAGTATTTT
13	TRBV7-2	.	.	TRBJ1-1	CASTNSVNTEAFF	TGTGCCAGCACCAATAGCGTGAACACTGAAGCTTTCTTT
16	TRBV30	TRBD2	.	TRBJ2-3	CAWSSGLAGSTDTQYF	TGTGCCTGGAGCTCAGGACTAGCGGGGAGCACAGATACGCAGTATTTT
20	TRBV4-3	TRBD2	.	TRBJ2-6	CASSQDVTASGGPGANVLTF	TGCGCCAGCAGCCAAGATGTAACGGCTAGCGGGGGACCGGGGGCCAACGTCCTGACTTTC
13	TRBV5-1	.	.	TRBJ1-1	CASTLVGDTEAFF	TGCGCCAGCACCCTGGTAGGGGACACTGAAGCTTTCTTT
14	TRBV9	TRBD2	few	TRBJ2-5	CASGPGLVQETQYF	TGTGCCAGCGGACCGGGACTAGTTCAAGAGACCCAGTACTTC
10	TRBV28	.	.	TRBJ2-7	CASRGNEQYF	TGTGCCAGCAGGGGCAACGAGCAGTACTTC
16	TRBV9	TRBD1	.	TRBJ2-2	CASSPRGQGTTGELFF	TGTGCCAGCAGCCCACGGGGACAGGGTACCACCGGGGAGCTGTTTTTT
14	TRBV6-5	.	.	TRBJ2-7	CASRDDRLPYEQYF	TGTGCCAGCAGAGACGACAGGTTACCCTACGAGCAGTACTTC
14	TRBV11-2	.	once	TRBJ2-7	CASSFQQGPYEQYF	TGTGCCAGCAGCTTTCAACAGGGTCCCTACGAGCAGTACTTC
12	TRBV30	.	.	TRBJ1-1	CAWGNLNTEAFF	TGTGCCTGGGGTAATCTGAACACTGAAGCTTTCTTT
14	TRBV28	.	.	TRBJ2-3	CASSYAGNTDTQYF	TGTGCCAGCAGTTACGCAGGAAACACAGATACGCAGTATTTT